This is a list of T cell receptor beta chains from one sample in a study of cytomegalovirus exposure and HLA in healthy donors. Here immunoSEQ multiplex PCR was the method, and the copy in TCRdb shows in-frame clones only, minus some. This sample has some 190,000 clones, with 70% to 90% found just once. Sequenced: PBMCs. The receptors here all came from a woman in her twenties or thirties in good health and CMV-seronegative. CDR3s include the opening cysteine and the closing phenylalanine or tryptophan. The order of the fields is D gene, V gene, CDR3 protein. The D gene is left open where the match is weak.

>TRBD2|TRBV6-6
CASSSVGGSREQYF
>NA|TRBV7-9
CASSLGGTVGNTDTQYF
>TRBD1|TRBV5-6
CASSWRTGLSNGYTF
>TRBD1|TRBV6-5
CASSRQGRDQPQHF
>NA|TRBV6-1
CASCIRLPGEGYTF
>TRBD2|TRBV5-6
CASSLASGNEQYF
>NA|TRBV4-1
CASSRSVGPGLWGYTF
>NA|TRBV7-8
CASSTDRVVVYEQYF
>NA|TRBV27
CASSNRPESEAFF
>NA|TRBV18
CASSRDRYNEQFF
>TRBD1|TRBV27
CASSFRTGPQHF
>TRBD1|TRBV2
CASSPKTNDRARSYEQYF
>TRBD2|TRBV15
CATSRYAGEGRGEQYF
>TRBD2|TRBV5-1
CASSWGTSGNNEQFF
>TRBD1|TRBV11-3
CASSSGDSSYNEQFF
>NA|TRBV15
CATSRDAGSAQYF
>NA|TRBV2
CASSVVGVGGELFF
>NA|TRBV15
CATSRGGGEQYF
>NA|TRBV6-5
CASSSVLGSGANVLTF
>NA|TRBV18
CASSPNSGSYNEQFF
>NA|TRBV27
CASSPGETAYEQYF
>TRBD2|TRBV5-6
CASSLSWAGGRGNEQYF
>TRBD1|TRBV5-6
CASSLYTQGIDIQYF
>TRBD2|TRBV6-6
CASNKREYNEQFF
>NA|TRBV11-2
CASSMGAGSYEQYF
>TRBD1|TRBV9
CASSIGTGGYGYTF
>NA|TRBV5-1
CASSPGTGELFF
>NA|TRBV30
CAWIRGGGTEAFF
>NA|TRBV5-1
CASSFATQGRNEQFF
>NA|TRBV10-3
CATRRAGFSLFADTQYF
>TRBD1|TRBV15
CATSSPRQGEYGYTF
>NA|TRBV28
CASSFLRGLSTDTQYF
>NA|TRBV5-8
CASSSGRGAFF